The present entry profiles one T cell receptor beta chain with its context. This specimen belongs to a study of blood T cell repertoires in COVID-19. The authors' processing: Reference gene primer amplification yielded estimated nucleated cell counts. Measured with immunoSEQ multiplex PCR; TCRdb has only the in-frame clones, and not every one. V and J calls and clone size are those listed in that table; D and trimming were worked out from the DNA. The data contain about 160,000 clones, under 90% of them singletons. Germline V gene sequence: CDR1 SNHLY, CDR2 FYNNEI. The CDR3 has 13 residues. With 6 bases clipped from V and 4 bases from J, the junction kept 5 bases outside the gene matches.

The genes are TRBV2 and TRBJ1-2, with 7 bases fitting TRBD1. This TCR was recovered from a woman in her 50s who had recovered from COVID-19. The sample comprised PBMCs or T cells enriched from blood (not recorded which). CDR3 residues: CASRETGFYGYTF. In nucleotides, the CDR3 is TGTGCCAGCAGAGAGACAGGGTTCTATGGCTACACCTTC. Using reference TRBV2 and TRBJ1-2 for the parts outside the CDR3, the full variable domain is EPEVTQTPSHQVTQMGQEVILRCVPISNHLYFYWYRQILGQKVEFLVSFYNNEISEKSEIFDDQFSVERPDGSNFTLKIRSTKLEDSAMYFCASRETGFYGYTFGSGTRLTVV.